This TCR beta chain derives from a study of radiation and T cells in renal cell carcinoma. The wider study: Nephrectomy followed 15 Gy stereotactic body radiation by 4 weeks.

Study observations and caveats: Pretreatment tumor biopsies were lacking, so baseline clonotypes are unknown. From baseline, blood top tumor clonotypes peaked at 2 weeks post-radiation.

Only a few counts were recorded for this clone. The target antigen is unknown. Data came from immunoSEQ multiplex PCR; TCRdb stores just in-frame clones and leaves some out. The data show more than 95,000 clones, roughly four fifths seen once. Time point reported: blood 2 weeks post-SBRT. As for treatment: 15 Gy SBRT to primary tumor, nephrectomy 4 weeks later. After SBRT, blood was collected at 2 and 4 weeks, plus baseline. The CDR3 spans 16 residues. V was shortened by 4 bases and J by 8 bases, with 24 bases between the two germline ends. The germline V gene has CDR1 SGHDT and CDR2 YYEEEE. The clonotype was recovered from a man aged 50-60 years with renal cell carcinoma. The V call is TRBV5-6, the J call TRBJ1-2, with a weak D call TRBD1 (6 bases). The sample was blood, taken from a patient whose treatment included radiotherapy and nephrectomy. CDR3 region: CASSDRTSSWGRGYTF. For the CDR3, the DNA is TGTGCCAGCAGCGACAGGACAAGCAGTTGGGGTAGGGGCTACACCTTC.